The 21 T cell receptor beta chains below all came from one sample that was sequenced in a study of beta chain features in type 1 diabetes. Since all of the isolated RNA was reverse transcribed, expressed TCRB transcripts were what got sequenced. The table came from immunoSEQ multiplex PCR; TCRdb's copy has only in-frame clones and leaves some out. This repertoire shows 300,000 to 400,000 clones, roughly 12% found once; its top ten account for approximately 0.015%. The sequenced sample was naive CD4+ T cells from blood. These receptors originate from a man younger than 35 in good health.

The genes are TRBV28 and TRBJ2-6; D gene uncertain. There are 15 residues in the CDR3. Germline CDR1 reads MDHEN; CDR2 reads SYDVKM. Trimming removed 5 bases from V and 0 bases from J, with 8 bases in between. CDR3 region: CASSPTVSGANVLTF. The DNA for the CDR3 is TGTGCCAGCAGTCCCACGGTCTCTGGGGCCAACGTCCTGACTTTC.

The chain is built from TRBV6-1 and TRBJ2-3; D remains unclear. CDR1 is MNHNS, CDR2 SASEGT, per germline. Trimming stripped 6 bases from V and 5 bases from J, with 12 bases between. This CDR3 spans 13 amino acids. The CDR3: CASSDKYGDTQYF. DNA of the CDR3: TGTGCCAGCAGCGACAAATATGGAGATACGCAGTATTTT.

Regarding this clone: This sample also contains other DNA sequences that code for the same CDR3. The V call is TRBV7-9, the J call TRBJ2-1; TRBD2 matches at 8 bases. This CDR3 is built from 15 residues. V was clipped by 1 base and J by 4 bases; unmatched bases: 3. Germline assignment: CDR1 SEHNR and CDR2 FQNEAQ (reference sequence). CDR3 sequence (DNA): TGTGCCAGCAGCTTAGAGGCGGGGGGTTACAATGAGCAGTTCTTC. Encoded protein: CASSLEAGGYNEQFF.

The sample holds a few counts of this clone. The CDR3 DNA reads as TGCGCCAGCAGCCAACAGACAGGGCGGGGTGAAAAACTGTTTTTT. Its translation: CASSQQTGRGEKLFF. The V and J genes are TRBV4-3 and TRBJ1-4; 7 bases fit TRBD1. Germline CDR1 reads LGHNA; CDR2 reads YSLEER. The trim removed 2 bases at V and 7 bases at J, leaving 7 bases unmatched. This CDR3 is 15 amino acids long.

This clone has more than one count but fewer than ten. The chain links TRBV7-3 to TRBJ1-1; D gene uncertain. CDR3 length: 15 amino acids. Trimming shortened V by 2 bases and J by 3 bases, and 13 bases separated the two germline ends. Germline values: CDR1 SGHTA, CDR2 FQGTGA. The CDR3, as DNA: TGTGCCAGCAGCTTAGCCGGCCGGGGTGACACTGAAGCTTTCTTT. It encodes CASSLAGRGDTEAFF.

The genes are TRBV4-2 and TRBJ1-5, with D possibly being TRBD1 (6 bases). V lost 0 bases, J lost 9 bases, and 21 bases lay in between. The CDR3 sequence is 17 residues long. The germline V gene encodes CDR1 LGHNA and CDR2 YNFKEQ. This chain's CDR3 is CASSQDGGGGSTRPQHF. CDR3 nucleotides: TGTGCCAGCAGCCAAGATGGGGGCGGGGGCTCTACCAGGCCCCAGCATTTT.

This clone was seen more than once but under ten times. The CDR3 DNA sequence: TGTGCCTGGAGTGTGGGAGACAGGGTTACCAATCAGCCCCAGCATTTT. Translating gives CAWSVGDRVTNQPQHF. This sequence joins TRBV30 and TRBJ1-5; 7 bases agree with TRBD1. J lost 3 bases, V lost 0 bases, and 8 bases had no gene match. The germline gives CDR1 GTSNPN, CDR2 SVGIG (reference sequence). The CDR3 is 16 residues long.

In DNA form, the CDR3 reads TGTGCCAGCAGTTACTCGACTAGCGGGGGGAACTACGAGCAGTACTTC. It translates to CASSYSTSGGNYEQYF. This chain links TRBV6-6 with TRBJ2-7, with TRBD2 identical over 13 bases. The J segment lost 3 bases and the V segment lost 0 bases, leaving 2 bases of the junction unmatched. Germline CDR1 is MNHNY and CDR2 is SVGAGI (reference sequence). The CDR3 has 16 residues.

This sequence joins TRBV9 and TRBJ2-6; 7 bases agree with TRBD1. The CDR3 is 16 residues long. The ends lost 7 bases at V and 0 bases at J; junction bases unmatched: 7. Germline V gene sequence: CDR1 SGDLS, CDR2 YYNGEE. The CDR3 loop reads CASAPGQTSGANVLTF. In DNA form, the CDR3 reads TGTGCCAGCGCCCCGGGACAGACCTCTGGGGCCAACGTCCTGACTTTC.

This CDR3 is CASSLASRTDSTDTQYF. Here the CDR3 DNA reads TGCGCCAGCAGCTTGGCCAGTAGAACAGACAGCACAGATACGCAGTATTTT. The gene calls are TRBV5-1 and TRBJ2-3; D uncertain. Germline V CDR1 and CDR2: SGHRS, YFSETQ. The germline V and J ends were trimmed by 0 bases and 0 bases, with 14 bases remaining between them. This CDR3 has 17 residues.

V gene TRBV5-1 combines with J gene TRBJ2-3; no clear D gene. Germline V gene data show CDR1 as SGHRS and CDR2 as YFSETQ. This CDR3 comprises 13 residues. V was clipped by 0 bases and J by 6 bases, with 8 bases between them. CDR3 protein: CASSLGSADTQYF. The CDR3 coding sequence is TGCGCCAGCAGCTTGGGGTCCGCGGATACGCAGTATTTT.

J is TRBJ2-3 and V is TRBV11-2, with 9 bases identical to TRBD1. The V gene end was trimmed by 1 base and the J gene end by 3 bases; junction bases not matched to a gene: 2. Germline CDR1 and CDR2: SGHAT and FQNNGV. This CDR3 region has 15 residues. The CDR3: CASSLVGQGTDTQYF. For the CDR3, the DNA is TGTGCCAGCAGCTTAGTGGGACAGGGTACAGATACGCAGTATTTT. Filled out from reference TRBV11-2 and TRBJ2-3, the complete variable domain reads EAGVAQSPRYKIIEKRQSVAFWCNPISGHATLYWYQQILGQGPKLLIQFQNNGVVDDSQLPKDRFSAERLKGVDSTLKIQPAKLEDSAVYLCASSLVGQGTDTQYFGPGTRLTVL.

V gene TRBV9 combines with J gene TRBJ1-1; D ambiguous. Trimming cost V 0 bases and J 6 bases, with 15 bases left between them. The CDR3 is made up of 15 amino acids. Per germline, CDR1 SGDLS and CDR2 YYNGEE. CDR3 region: CASSVGNSHDPEAFF. In DNA form, the CDR3 reads TGTGCCAGCAGCGTAGGAAACAGCCACGACCCTGAAGCTTTCTTT.

This clone was detected only a few times. This chain links TRBV10-3 with TRBJ2-7, with D possibly matching TRBD2 (5 bases). The CDR3 spans 15 residues. CDR1 and CDR2 from the germline V gene are ENHRY and SYGVKD. V gave up 0 bases and J gave up 2 bases, with 11 bases separating them. This chain's CDR3 is CAISESQTGTYEQYF. Here the CDR3 DNA reads TGTGCCATCAGTGAGTCGCAGACGGGGACCTACGAGCAGTACTTC.

The J gene is TRBJ1-2, the V gene TRBV6-5, with TRBD1 matching 7 bases. Germline V gene data show CDR1 as MNHEY and CDR2 as SVGAGI. The V and J ends lost 10 bases and 2 bases, in that order; junction bases with no gene match: 7. The CDR3 runs to 13 residues. CDR3 sequence: CAIRQGTNYGYTF. The CDR3 DNA reads TGTGCCATCCGACAGGGAACCAACTATGGCTACACCTTC.

V usage is TRBV28 and J usage is TRBJ2-1; 8 positions agree with TRBD2. CDR3 length equals 19 residues. V was clipped by 5 bases and J by 4 bases; unmatched bases: 19. The germline V gene encodes CDR1 MDHEN and CDR2 SYDVKM. CDR3 bases: TGTGCCAGCAGTAGTGGACTAGCCCCTGCGGGCCGGGCGTACAATGAGCAGTTCTTC. Protein sequence: CASSSGLAPAGRAYNEQFF.

This clone was counted a few times. The chain carries TRBV7-3 and TRBJ2-5; perhaps TRBD2 as D (5 bases). The CDR3 sequence is 13 residues long. From germline, CDR1 is SGHTA and CDR2 FQGTGA. With 2 bases removed from V and 5 bases from J, the gap between germline ends came to 9 bases. CDR3 region: CASSLSSWETQYF. CDR3 DNA sequence: TGTGCCAGCAGCTTATCTAGCTGGGAGACCCAGTACTTC.

The chain is built from TRBV19 and TRBJ2-1, with D maybe TRBD2 (5 bases). Germline values: CDR1 LNHDA, CDR2 SQIVND (reference sequence). V was cut by 6 bases and J by 3 bases, with 12 bases left in between. The CDR3 extends over 14 amino acids. CDR3 residues: CASSPLEGYNEQFF. In DNA form, the CDR3 reads TGTGCCAGTAGCCCACTTGAGGGCTACAATGAGCAGTTCTTC.

This clone was seen more than once but under ten times. DNA for the CDR3: TGTGCCATCAGCGAAAGACAGGGGGCTTTCCAGCCCCAGCATTTT. Translation: CAISERQGAFQPQHF. This chain links TRBV10-3 with TRBJ1-5, with 10 bases aligning to TRBD1. CDR1 is ENHRY and CDR2 is SYGVKD in the germline V gene. With 6 bases clipped from V and 7 bases from J, the junction kept 9 bases outside the gene matches. CDR3 length: 15 residues.

The chain couples TRBV25-1 to TRBJ2-5; D gene uncertain. The CDR3 covers 11 residues. Trimming removed 6 bases at V and 5 bases at J, with 7 bases between. The germline CDR1 and CDR2 sequences are MGHDK and SYGVNS. The CDR3 DNA is TGTGCCAGCAGCGGTTCGGAGACCCAGTACTTC. Its protein is CASSGSETQYF.

The chain recombines TRBV5-6 with TRBJ2-7, with 7 bases fitting TRBD1. The trim removed 3 bases at V and 6 bases at J, leaving 9 bases unmatched. From germline, CDR1 is SGHDT and CDR2 YYEEEE. The CDR3 spans 14 residues. This CDR3 is CASSSGQVTSEQYF. The CDR3 nucleotides read TGTGCCAGCAGCTCCGGACAGGTTACCTCCGAGCAGTACTTC.